This T cell receptor (beta chain) appears in the sequencing data of a study of T-cell reconstitution after alpha-beta-depleted transplantation in children (dated by TCRdb to the mid-2010s). For the wider study: The study quantitatively tracked T-cell immune reconstitution after TCRalphabeta/CD19-depleted allogeneic hematopoietic cell transplantation in children using TCR repertoire profiling.

Results and caveats for the whole study, not just this receptor: In some patients, high TCRbeta diversity at day 60 was attributed to recipient T cells and intrathymic progenitors that had survived conditioning. About two months after transplant, the apparently early recovery of alphabetaT-cell counts reportedly depended on just several hundred clones that had expanded rapidly and came from non-depleted graft cells. Over subsequent months, a decline in hyperexpanded clone frequencies was noted, and after one year, T-cell counts and TCRbeta diversity were mostly ascribed to newly produced T cells.

Of note for this clonotype: No antigen is known for it. No much larger clonotype is one base removed from it; base qualities were not supplied.

The sample's treatment or condition, from its label and the paper: allogeneic hematopoietic cell transplantation with graft depleted of TCRalphabeta T cells and CD19 B cells. TCRalphabeta/CD19-depleted allogeneic hematopoietic cell grafts were given to the transplant recipients, all of whom were children. Receptor libraries were prepared by PCR. Sequencing was performed on an Illumina HiSeq 2500. To normalize quantification of the TCRbeta repertoire, the TCR libraries were built with molecular barcoding that relied on unique molecular identifiers. TCRdb redid the processing of the public reads, applying fastp at Q25 and MiXCR, and retained in-frame beta chains. Rows with one shared CDR3 protein collapse into an entry with the most common genes and DNA. This sample holds about 830,000 distinct CDR3 sequences; roughly 16% were observed only once. The ten largest clones capture 5% of the sample. The germline ends are 14 bases apart after V is trimmed by 7 bases and J by 0 bases. Per the germline V gene (reference sequence), SGHKS is the CDR1 and YYEKEE is the CDR2. The CDR3 goes from the cysteine to the phenylalanine over 15 residues. Only CDR3 DNA remains: 45 bases, in frame from the first base.

The TCR comes from a male patient younger than 18 who had a stem cell transplant for acute lymphoblastic leukemia, so the T cells may come from the graft donor. In this chain, TRBV5-5 is recombined with TRBJ2-4; the D gene is not confidently resolved. The specimen was PBMCs, mostly from graft donor cells, collected 360 days after TCRalphabeta/CD19-depleted stem cell transplant. The DNA sequence is TGTGCCAGCTCCGACGTGAACCTAGCCAAAAACATTCAGTACTTC. Its protein product is CASSDVNLAKNIQYF. Reference TRBV5-5 and TRBJ2-4 genes cover what lies past the CDR3, so the full variable domain is DAGVTQSPTHLIKTRGQQVTLRCSPISGHKSVSWYQQVLGQGPQFIFQYYEKEERGRGNFPDRFSARQFPNYSSELNVNALLLGDSALYLCASSDVNLAKNIQYFGAGTRLSVL.